Shown below are 32 T cell receptor beta chains from a single sample sequenced in a study of shared clonotypes between healthy human individuals (dated by TCRdb to 2019 to 2021). Library preparation employed the immunoSEQ multiplex PCR assay. In TCRdb, the immuneACCESS table is reduced to in-frame sequences with V and J assigned. These tables do not hold every clone; where another copy was compared, an unresolved V gene accounts for under half, and the others remain unexplained. The table for this sample lists about 2.4 million clones; just over 90% of them were counted only once. The ten biggest clones cover over 0.12% of the sample. Source material: naive CD4+ T cells sorted from blood. Sample cell subset or site, as interpreted from the label and publication: CD45RA+ positively selected. The source of these receptors is a man aged 18 to 30 in good health.

This clone appeared a few times. This chain joins TRBV7-6 and TRBJ1-1; D remains unclear. Germline V gene sequence: CDR1 SGHVS, CDR2 FNYEAQ. This CDR3 is 15 amino acids long. V lost 1 base, J lost 1 base, and 10 bases lay in between. The chain's CDR3 is CASSLGSEKNTEAFF. The CDR3 bases are TGTGCCAGCAGCTTAGGCAGCGAGAAGAACACTGAAGCTTTCTTT. The complete variable domain, with remaining parts taken from reference TRBV7-6 and TRBJ1-1, reads GAGVSQSPRYKVTKRGQDVALRCDPISGHVSLYWYRQALGQGPEFLTYFNYEAQQDKSGLPNDRFSAERPEGSISTLTIQRTEQRDSAMYRCASSLGSEKNTEAFFGQGTRLTVV.

This sequence joins TRBV5-4 and TRBJ2-7, with 10 bases that match TRBD2. CDR3 length equals 15 residues. The V and J ends lost 4 bases and 2 bases, in that order; junction bases with no gene match: 6. Per the germline V gene, CDR1 is SGHNT and CDR2 is YYREEE (reference sequence). The CDR3 nucleotides read TGTGCCAGCAGCCCAACTAGCGGGATGCCCTACGAGCAGTACTTC. It is translated as CASSPTSGMPYEQYF. Looking up the rest from reference TRBV5-4 and TRBJ2-7 gives the full variable domain: ETGVTQSPTHLIKTRGQQVTLRCSSQSGHNTVSWYQQALGQGPQFIFQYYREEENGRGNFPPRFSGLQFPNYSSELNVNALELDDSALYLCASSPTSGMPYEQYFGPGTRLTVT.

The V and J genes are TRBV30 and TRBJ2-5; D call uncertain. CDR1 GTSNPN and CDR2 SVGIG come from the germline V gene (reference sequence). This CDR3 region has 14 residues. V lost 1 base and J 2 bases, leaving 11 bases between the germline ends. The CDR3 coding sequence is TGTGCCTGGAGTGGAGGTAACTATCAAGAGACCCAGTACTTC. Amino acids: CAWSGGNYQETQYF.

The gene calls are TRBV10-3 and TRBJ2-7; the match to TRBD2 covers 10 bases. The CDR3 length is 15 residues. Germline-derived CDR1 and CDR2 are ENHRY and SYGVKD. The ends lost 4 bases at V and 2 bases at J; junction bases unmatched: 5. CDR3 bases: TGTGCCATCAGTGCCCTCAGCGGGGGGGCCTACGAGCAGTACTTC. This gives the protein CAISALSGGAYEQYF.

Concerning this clone itself: The same CDR3 can be traced to other DNA sequences in this sample. The gene calls are TRBV28 and TRBJ1-1; D not certain. Germline lookup yields CDR1 MDHEN and CDR2 SYDVKM. The V end was cut by 3 bases, the J end by 0 bases, with 8 bases between. This CDR3 is built from 14 residues. The CDR3 region is CASSLSQMNTEAFF. DNA of the CDR3: TGTGCCAGCAGTTTGTCTCAGATGAACACTGAAGCTTTCTTT.

The J gene is TRBJ2-3, the V gene TRBV6-5, with 10 bases fitting TRBD1. In germline, CDR1 is MNHEY, CDR2 SVGAGI. The CDR3 spans 15 residues. The V gene end was trimmed by 6 bases and the J gene end by 6 bases; junction bases not matched to a gene: 9. CDR3 sequence (DNA): TGTGCCAGCAGCCGACCGGACAGGGGGTTCGATACGCAGTATTTT. This encodes CASSRPDRGFDTQYF.

V is TRBV5-5 and J is TRBJ2-3; 8 nucleotides agree with TRBD2. The CDR3 totals 16 residues. V trimming: 1 base; J trimming: 0 bases; junction bases outside the gene matches: 4. Germline loops: CDR1 SGHKS, CDR2 YYEKEE (reference sequence). The CDR3 DNA reads TGTGCCAGCAGCTTGCTAGGCGGGGGGAGCACAGATACGCAGTATTTT. It translates to CASSLLGGGSTDTQYF.

This clone came up once. The V gene is TRBV19, the J gene TRBJ2-7, with D unclear. Trimming cost V 6 bases and J 0 bases, with 18 bases left between them. This CDR3 has 16 residues. Per germline, CDR1 LNHDA and CDR2 SQIVND (reference sequence). CDR3 DNA: TGTGCCAGTAGCCTGATATTTTCTGGCAGCTCCTACGAGCAGTACTTC. Protein: CASSLIFSGSSYEQYF.

A word on this clone: Other DNA sequences in this sample translate to the same CDR3. The chain carries TRBV6-5 and TRBJ2-7, with 8 bases that match TRBD1. The V and J ends lost 0 bases and 3 bases, in that order; junction bases with no gene match: 4. CDR1 is MNHEY and CDR2 is SVGAGI in the germline V gene. This CDR3 comprises 15 residues. The CDR3 region is CASSYSFTGGYEQYF. DNA of the CDR3: TGTGCCAGCAGTTACTCGTTTACAGGGGGCTACGAGCAGTACTTC.

The chain couples TRBV18 to TRBJ1-5; D is unresolved. The CDR3 runs to 14 residues. V lost 6 bases, J lost 5 bases, and 14 bases lay in between. The V gene's germline CDR1 is KGHSH and CDR2 LQKENI. In nucleotides, the CDR3 is TGTGCCAGCTCCCCGGGCATATCCTATCAGCCCCAGCATTTT. Translated, it gives CASSPGISYQPQHF. The full variable domain, rest sourced from reference TRBV18 and TRBJ1-5, is NAGVMQNPRHLVRRRGQEARLRCSPMKGHSHVYWYRQLPEEGLKFMVYLQKENIIDESGMPKERFSAEFPKEGPSILRIQQVVRGDSAAYFCASSPGISYQPQHFGDGTRLSIL.

The chain employs TRBV2 and TRBJ2-5; 9 bases align to TRBD1. The length of the CDR3 is 15 residues. Germline V gene lookup returns CDR1 SNHLY and CDR2 FYNNEI. With 7 bases clipped from V and 4 bases from J, the junction kept 10 bases outside the gene matches. The CDR3 nucleotides are TGTGCCAGCAAGACGGACAGGGGACGAGGAGAGACCCAGTACTTC. It specifies CASKTDRGRGETQYF.

Concerning this clone: This CDR3 is also generated by other DNA sequences in the sample. The gene calls are TRBV5-1 and TRBJ1-1; 9 positions agree with TRBD1. Germline assignment: CDR1 SGHRS and CDR2 YFSETQ. The CDR3 covers 14 residues. The J segment lost 5 bases and the V segment lost 4 bases, leaving 6 bases of the junction unmatched. The CDR3 sequence is CASSVGQGETEAFF. The CDR3 DNA follows: TGCGCCAGCAGCGTGGGACAGGGTGAGACTGAAGCTTTCTTT.

The chain links TRBV11-2 to TRBJ2-4, with D perhaps TRBD1 (6 bases). The V gene's germline CDR1 is SGHAT and CDR2 FQNNGV. Deletions cut 0 bases from V and 3 bases from J, with 18 bases between. The CDR3 length is 18 residues. The CDR3 loop is CASSLDRGDITVKNIQYF. CDR3 nucleotides: TGTGCCAGCAGCTTAGACAGGGGAGATATCACAGTCAAAAACATTCAGTACTTC.

V gene TRBV9 combines with J gene TRBJ2-5; 15 bases agree with TRBD2. The CDR3 contains 18 residues. The V gene's germline CDR1 is SGDLS and CDR2 YYNGEE. V shed 4 bases, J shed 4 bases, and the junction held 11 bases outside the gene matches. CDR3 bases: TGTGCCAGCAGCCCAGGGACTAGCGGGGGGTTAACAACAGAGACCCAGTACTTC. Translating it yields CASSPGTSGGLTTETQYF.

The CDR3 is CASSPPGLAGGEEQYF. CDR3 in DNA: TGTGCCAGCTCACCACCGGGGCTAGCGGGAGGAGAAGAGCAGTACTTC. The gene calls are TRBV18 and TRBJ2-7, with TRBD2 matching over 11 bases. Trimming took 0 bases from V and 7 from J; bases not matched to a gene: 8. The CDR3 consists of 16 residues. Germline V lookup: CDR1 KGHSH, CDR2 LQKENI. The entire variable domain, with the rest obtained from reference TRBV18 and TRBJ2-7, is as follows: NAGVMQNPRHLVRRRGQEARLRCSPMKGHSHVYWYRQLPEEGLKFMVYLQKENIIDESGMPKERFSAEFPKEGPSILRIQQVVRGDSAAYFCASSPPGLAGGEEQYFGPGTRLTVT.

This chain links TRBV19 with TRBJ1-1; D not certain. Germline CDR1 LNHDA, CDR2 SQIVND (reference sequence). Trimming removed 8 bases from V and 1 base from J, with 14 bases in between. The CDR3 consists of 14 residues. CDR3 residues: CASVGPLGNTEAFF. CDR3 coding DNA: TGTGCCAGTGTGGGTCCTTTAGGGAACACTGAAGCTTTCTTT.

J is TRBJ2-1 and V is TRBV10-3; D remains ambiguous. Germline CDR1 and CDR2: ENHRY and SYGVKD. The V end was cut by 11 bases, the J end by 2 bases, with 7 bases between. This CDR3 has 11 residues. The CDR3 region is CAVRTYNEQFF. The CDR3 DNA reads as TGTGCCGTTCGGACCTACAATGAGCAGTTCTTC.

The rearrangement joins TRBV10-2 to TRBJ1-2; 8 nucleotides match TRBD1. There are 13 residues in the CDR3. CDR1 is WSHSY and CDR2 is SAAADI in the germline V gene. The V gene end was trimmed by 4 bases and the J gene end by 6 bases; junction bases not matched to a gene: 4. In nucleotides, the CDR3 is TGCGCCAGCAGTGTAGGCAGGGGGCATGGCTACACCTTC. Amino acid sequence: CASSVGRGHGYTF.

The CDR3 sequence is CASSTRGDTQYF. CDR3 sequence (DNA): TGTGCCAGCAGTACCCGGGGAGATACGCAGTATTTT. The V gene is TRBV6-6, the J gene TRBJ2-3, with a tentative D call TRBD2 (5 bases). CDR1 and CDR2 from the germline V gene are MNHNY and SVGAGI (reference sequence). The CDR3 totals 12 residues. Trimming left V 5 bases short and J 5 bases short, with 8 bases between.

The CDR3 DNA follows: TGCGCCAGCAGCTTGGTGGGGACAGGGGGCCAGGGCGAGCAGTACTTC. Translation gives CASSLVGTGGQGEQYF. The chain joins TRBV5-1 to TRBJ2-7, with 12 nucleotides matching TRBD1. The CDR3 is made up of 16 amino acids. The J segment lost 6 bases and the V segment lost 0 bases, leaving 7 bases of the junction unmatched. Germline CDR1 and CDR2: SGHRS and YFSETQ.

V is TRBV7-8 and J is TRBJ1-5; 8 bases line up with TRBD1. Germline loops: CDR1 SGHVS, CDR2 FQNEAQ. CDR3 size: 19 residues. The V gene end was trimmed by 3 bases and the J gene end by 2 bases; junction bases not matched to a gene: 15. Written as DNA, the CDR3 is TGTGCCAGCAGCTTCAGGTCAGGGGGCGAGGTAGCCCGCAATCAGCCCCAGCATTTT. Translating it yields CASSFRSGGEVARNQPQHF.

The chain is built from TRBV11-2 and TRBJ2-7; D might be TRBD2 (6 bases). Between the trimmed V and J ends, which lost 1 base and 7 bases, there was a span of 17 bases. CDR1 is SGHAT and CDR2 is FQNNGV in the germline V gene. The CDR3 totals 15 residues. The CDR3 DNA reads as TGTGCCAGCAGCTTAGCGGGGGTTGCTGTATCGGAGCAGTACTTC. Its protein product is CASSLAGVAVSEQYF.

V gene TRBV10-3 combines with J gene TRBJ2-5, with D hard to call. The CDR3 has 14 residues. Trimming took 3 bases from V and 3 from J, leaving 11 bases between them. Germline V gives CDR1 ENHRY, CDR2 SYGVKD. The CDR3 region is CAISELRAEETQYF. As DNA, the CDR3 is TGTGCCATCAGTGAATTAAGGGCCGAAGAGACCCAGTACTTC.

This clone was found once. At the DNA level, this CDR3 is encoded by other sequences in the same sample as well. The rearrangement joins TRBV4-1 to TRBJ2-1; D not resolved. This CDR3 comprises 15 residues. The V and J ends lost 0 bases and 4 bases respectively, with 10 bases between them. Germline CDR1 and CDR2: MGHRA and YSYEKL. This chain's CDR3 is CASSQDRAPYNEQFF. CDR3 coding DNA: TGCGCCAGCAGCCAAGATAGGGCCCCATACAATGAGCAGTTCTTC.

The chain uses TRBV19 and TRBJ1-4; D not resolved. Germline V gene lookup returns CDR1 LNHDA and CDR2 SQIVND (reference sequence). This CDR3 spans 15 amino acids. V was pared by 5 bases and J by 7 bases, with 17 bases between. CDR3 sequence: CASSPEERVGEKLFF. CDR3 in DNA: TGTGCCAGTAGTCCAGAGGAACGGGTTGGTGAAAAACTGTTTTTT.

This CDR3 is CASSFGLNEQYF. The CDR3 DNA reads as TGCGCCAGCAGCTTCGGACTCAACGAGCAGTACTTC. This sequence joins TRBV5-1 and TRBJ2-7, with D tentatively TRBD2 (5 bases). With 2 bases removed from V and 5 bases from J, the gap between germline ends came to 8 bases. Germline V lookup: CDR1 SGHRS, CDR2 YFSETQ. CDR3 length: 12 amino acids.

V usage is TRBV7-8 and J usage is TRBJ2-1; TRBD1 matches 9 bases. Germline V lookup: CDR1 SGHVS, CDR2 FQNEAQ. This CDR3 contains 16 residues. Trimming cost V 0 bases and J 7 bases; bases outside gene matches: 7. The CDR3 DNA sequence: TGTGCCAGCAGCTTAGCTTACGGGACAGGGAGGAATGAGCAGTTCTTC. It codes for CASSLAYGTGRNEQFF. The full variable domain, completed using reference TRBV7-8 and TRBJ2-1, is GAGVSQSPRYKVAKRGQDVALRCDPISGHVSLFWYQQALGQGPEFLTYFQNEAQLDKSGLPSDRFFAERPEGSVSTLKIQRTQQEDSAVYLCASSLAYGTGRNEQFFGPGTRLTVL.

The rearrangement links TRBV5-3 to TRBJ2-7; D is possibly TRBD2 (6 bases). TRBV5-3 is recorded as an ORF, its role being uncertain. The CDR3 totals 13 residues. Trimming removed 4 bases from V and 4 bases from J, with 12 bases in between. The CDR3 sequence is CARSLLAEYEQYF. Here the CDR3 DNA reads TGTGCCAGAAGCCTGTTAGCGGAATACGAGCAGTACTTC.

This clone showed up just once. The rearrangement links TRBV7-6 to TRBJ1-1; D remains unclear. CDR3 size: 14 residues. V lost 3 bases and J 1 base, leaving 9 bases between the germline ends. Germline V CDR1 and CDR2: SGHVS, FNYEAQ. The DNA of the CDR3 is TGTGCCAGCAGCTTTGCATCTAAGAACACTGAAGCTTTCTTT. This encodes CASSFASKNTEAFF.

V is TRBV4-3 and J is TRBJ1-3; D not certain. Germline V gives CDR1 LGHNA, CDR2 YSLEER. The CDR3 has 13 amino acids. V was pared by 0 bases and J by 2 bases, with 2 bases between. The DNA for the CDR3 is TGCGCCAGCAGCCAAGATCCTGGAAACACCATATATTTT. Encoded protein: CASSQDPGNTIYF.

The CDR3 nucleotides are TGCAGCGTTGAACAAAGAGACACCGGGGAGCTGTTTTTT. It yields the protein CSVEQRDTGELFF. The V gene is TRBV29-1, the J gene TRBJ2-2; D remains ambiguous. V lost 2 bases and J lost 3, with 7 bases in between. This CDR3 region has 13 residues. Germline V gene lookup returns CDR1 SQVTM and CDR2 ANQGSEA.

J is TRBJ2-1 and V is TRBV5-4, with D perhaps TRBD2 (6 bases). The CDR3 totals 16 residues. CDR1 and CDR2 (germline): SGHNT, YYREEE (reference sequence). V was cut by 4 bases and J by 3 bases, with 17 bases left in between. The CDR3 spells CASSVGKAGSYNEQFF. CDR3 sequence (DNA): TGTGCCAGCAGCGTGGGAAAGGCGGGAAGCTACAATGAGCAGTTCTTC.